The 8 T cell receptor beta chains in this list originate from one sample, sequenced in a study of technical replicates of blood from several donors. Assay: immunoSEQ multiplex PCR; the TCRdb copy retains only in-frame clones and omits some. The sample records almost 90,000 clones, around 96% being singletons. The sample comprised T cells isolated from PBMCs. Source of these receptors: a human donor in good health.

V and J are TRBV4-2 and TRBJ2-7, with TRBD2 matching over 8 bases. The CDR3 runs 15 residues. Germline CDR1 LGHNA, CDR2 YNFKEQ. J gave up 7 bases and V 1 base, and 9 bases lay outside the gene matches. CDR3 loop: CASSQGRGGLDEQYF. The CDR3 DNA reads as TGTGCCAGCAGCCAAGGTCGGGGGGGCTTAGATGAGCAGTACTTC.

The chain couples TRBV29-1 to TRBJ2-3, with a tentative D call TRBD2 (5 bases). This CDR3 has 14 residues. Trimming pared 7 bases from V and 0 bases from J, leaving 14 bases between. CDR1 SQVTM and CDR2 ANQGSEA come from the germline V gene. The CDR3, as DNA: TGCAGCGCCGGAGGCCTGGACAGCACAGATACGCAGTATTTT. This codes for CSAGGLDSTDTQYF.

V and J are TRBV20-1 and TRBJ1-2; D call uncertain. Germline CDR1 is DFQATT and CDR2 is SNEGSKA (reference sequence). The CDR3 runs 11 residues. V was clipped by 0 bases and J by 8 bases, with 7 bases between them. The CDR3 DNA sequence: TGCAGTGCTAGAGATGGGCAGGGCTACACCTTC. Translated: CSARDGQGYTF.

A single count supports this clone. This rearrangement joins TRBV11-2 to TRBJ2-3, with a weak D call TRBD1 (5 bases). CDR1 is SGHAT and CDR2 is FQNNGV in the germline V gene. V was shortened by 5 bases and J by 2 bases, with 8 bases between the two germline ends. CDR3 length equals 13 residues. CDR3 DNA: TGTGCCAGCAGCCGCAGGGTCACAGATACGCAGTATTTT. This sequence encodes CASSRRVTDTQYF.

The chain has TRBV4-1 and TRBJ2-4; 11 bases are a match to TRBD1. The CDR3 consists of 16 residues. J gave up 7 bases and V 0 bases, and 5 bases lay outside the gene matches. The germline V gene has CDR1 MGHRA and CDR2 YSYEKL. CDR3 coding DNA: TGCGCCAGCAGCCAAGAAAGGACAGGGGGCTTGAACATTCAGTACTTC. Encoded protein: CASSQERTGGLNIQYF.

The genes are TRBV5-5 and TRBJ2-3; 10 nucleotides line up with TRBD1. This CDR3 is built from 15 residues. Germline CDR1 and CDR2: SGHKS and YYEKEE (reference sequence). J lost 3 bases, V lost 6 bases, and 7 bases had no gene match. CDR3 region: CASINPGQGTDTQYF. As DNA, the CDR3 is TGTGCCAGCATCAACCCGGGACAGGGGACAGATACGCAGTATTTT.

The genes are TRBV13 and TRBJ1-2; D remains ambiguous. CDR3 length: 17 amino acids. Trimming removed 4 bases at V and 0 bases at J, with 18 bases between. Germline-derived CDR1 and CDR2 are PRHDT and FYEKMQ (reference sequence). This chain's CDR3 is CASSSELLAGANYGYTF. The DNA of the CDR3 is TGTGCCAGCAGCTCAGAGCTTCTGGCGGGAGCTAACTATGGCTACACCTTC.

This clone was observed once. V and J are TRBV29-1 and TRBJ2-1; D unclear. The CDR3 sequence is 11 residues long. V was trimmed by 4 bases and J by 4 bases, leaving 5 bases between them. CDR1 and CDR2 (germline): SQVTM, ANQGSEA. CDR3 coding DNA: TGCAGCGTTGGAGTGTACAATGAGCAGTTCTTC. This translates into CSVGVYNEQFF.